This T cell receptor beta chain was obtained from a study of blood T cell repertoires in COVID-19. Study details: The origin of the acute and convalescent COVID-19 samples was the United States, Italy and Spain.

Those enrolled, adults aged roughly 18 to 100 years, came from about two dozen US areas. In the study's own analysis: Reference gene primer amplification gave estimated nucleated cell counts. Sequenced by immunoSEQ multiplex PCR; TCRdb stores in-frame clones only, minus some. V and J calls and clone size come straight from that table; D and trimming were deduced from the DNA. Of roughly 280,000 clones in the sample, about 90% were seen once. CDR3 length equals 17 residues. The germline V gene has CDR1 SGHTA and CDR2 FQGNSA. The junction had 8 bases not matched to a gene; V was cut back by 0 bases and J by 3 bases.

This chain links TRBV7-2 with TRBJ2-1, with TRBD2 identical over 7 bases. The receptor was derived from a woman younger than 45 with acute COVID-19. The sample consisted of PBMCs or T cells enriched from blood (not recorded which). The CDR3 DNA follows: TGTGCCAGCAGCTTAGCATCCCCCGGGACTAACTACAATGAGCAGTTCTTC. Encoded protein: CASSLASPGTNYNEQFF.